This T cell receptor (beta chain) was recorded in a study of T cell responses to AZD1222 COVID-19 vaccine. Findings and caveats of the study: Only five to seven AZD1222 recipients were seropositive at baseline.

Germline-derived CDR1 and CDR2 are KGHSH and LQKENI. The CDR3 totals 13 residues. V lost 4 bases to trimming and J lost 6 bases, with 12 bases between them. Repertoires were generated with immunoSEQ multiplex PCR, while TCRdb's copy carries only in-frame clones and drops some. The table records 130,000 to 150,000 clones, roughly nine tenths of them present only once. As concerns this clone: Its antigen is not known.

V is TRBV18 and J is TRBJ1-2; D unresolved. Here the sequenced sample was peripheral blood, taken on day 0 of AZD1222 vaccination. This clonotype was sampled from an adult in good health. The CDR3, as DNA: TGTGCCAGCTCACTGGCGGGTTCGGATGGCTACACCTTC. This codes for CASSLAGSDGYTF. Drawing the rest from reference TRBV18 and TRBJ1-2, the complete variable domain is NAGVMQNPRHLVRRRGQEARLRCSPMKGHSHVYWYRQLPEEGLKFMVYLQKENIIDESGMPKERFSAEFPKEGPSILRIQQVVRGDSAAYFCASSLAGSDGYTFGSGTRLTVV.